This TCR beta chain was recovered during a study of T-cell reconstitution after alpha-beta-depleted transplantation in children. Turning to this clonotype: Germline is not matched at one junction end, which may reflect a read error.

Preparation of the TCRbeta library involved a method that used unique molecular identifiers. TCRdb reanalysed the PCR reads using MiXCR and keeps one entry per CDR3 protein. The table has about 400,000 distinct CDR3 sequences, roughly 20% seen once; the top ten hold about 3.8%. The V gene's germline CDR1 is LGHDT and CDR2 YNNKEL (reference sequence). The CDR3 covers 12 residues. The rearrangement uses TRBV3-1 and TRBJ2-1, with 10 bases aligning to TRBD2. The specimen comprised PBMCs from the stem cell graft donor, sampled from the stem cell graft. The clonotype comes from a human donor who donated a stem cell graft to a child with acute myeloid leukemia. The CDR3: CASSQELAGAIF. The CDR3 DNA reads as TGTGCCAGCAGCCAAGAGCTAGCGGGAGCGATCTTC.